This TCR beta chain is from a study of tumor-infiltrating lymphocytes in primary liver carcinoma. At the level of the study: Every sample contained roughly 3.65 to 7.5 million productive TCRbeta reads, and these numbers were similar from one tissue type to another.

Study-wide findings and caveats: Tumor tissue displayed a significantly greater top-250-clone fraction than blood (p = 0.039). The study found tumor-adjacent and tumor-blood pairs overlapped less than tumor region pairs.

From unsorted bulk tissue weighing roughly 17-31 mg, DNA and RNA were co-extracted. All of the tumor samples contained over 75% viable tumor cells. Comments on this clonotype: Its cognate antigen is unknown. A read error may explain this, as a much larger clone is one base away.

Reverse transcription of roughly 0.45 ug total RNA with a constant-region primer produced TCR beta cDNA. For TCR beta, libraries were produced by three nested multiplex PCR rounds using slightly modified ARM-PCR. Each of the first two PCR rounds ran 9 to 11 cycles with TRBV1-TRBV30 forward and C-beta reverse primers. TCRdb reprocessed the multiplex PCR reads with MiXCR, giving one entry per CDR3 protein. The sample includes about 50,000 distinct CDR3 sequences, around 77% of them seen just once. The ends were cut back, 9 bases at V and 3 bases at J, with 11 bases in the middle. Germline V gene sequence: CDR1 SNHLY, CDR2 FYNNEI. This CDR3 contains 12 residues.

Sequencing used liver tumor tissue from sampling region 5. Stated subset: tumor region T5, tumor centre. This receptor was identified in a man aged 35-49 years with primary liver carcinoma and hepatitis B virus infection. The chain joins TRBV2 to TRBJ1-1; tentative D call: TRBD1 (5 bases). The CDR3 bases are TGTGCCAGGAGCAGGGCCGACACTGAAGCTTTCTTT. The encoded protein is CARSRADTEAFF.